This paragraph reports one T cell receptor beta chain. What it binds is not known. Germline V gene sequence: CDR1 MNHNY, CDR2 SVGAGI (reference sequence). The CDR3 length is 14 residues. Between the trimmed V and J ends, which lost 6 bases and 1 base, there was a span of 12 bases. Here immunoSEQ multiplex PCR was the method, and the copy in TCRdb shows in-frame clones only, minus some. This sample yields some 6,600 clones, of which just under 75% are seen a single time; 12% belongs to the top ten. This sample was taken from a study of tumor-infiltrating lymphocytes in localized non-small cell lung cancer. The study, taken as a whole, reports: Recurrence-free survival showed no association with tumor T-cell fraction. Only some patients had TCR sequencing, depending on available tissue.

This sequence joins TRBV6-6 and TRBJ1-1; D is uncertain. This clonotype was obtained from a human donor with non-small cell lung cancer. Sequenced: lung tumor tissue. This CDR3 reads CASRDGYSNTEAFF. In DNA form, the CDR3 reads TGTGCCAGCAGGGACGGGTATTCGAACACTGAAGCTTTCTTT.